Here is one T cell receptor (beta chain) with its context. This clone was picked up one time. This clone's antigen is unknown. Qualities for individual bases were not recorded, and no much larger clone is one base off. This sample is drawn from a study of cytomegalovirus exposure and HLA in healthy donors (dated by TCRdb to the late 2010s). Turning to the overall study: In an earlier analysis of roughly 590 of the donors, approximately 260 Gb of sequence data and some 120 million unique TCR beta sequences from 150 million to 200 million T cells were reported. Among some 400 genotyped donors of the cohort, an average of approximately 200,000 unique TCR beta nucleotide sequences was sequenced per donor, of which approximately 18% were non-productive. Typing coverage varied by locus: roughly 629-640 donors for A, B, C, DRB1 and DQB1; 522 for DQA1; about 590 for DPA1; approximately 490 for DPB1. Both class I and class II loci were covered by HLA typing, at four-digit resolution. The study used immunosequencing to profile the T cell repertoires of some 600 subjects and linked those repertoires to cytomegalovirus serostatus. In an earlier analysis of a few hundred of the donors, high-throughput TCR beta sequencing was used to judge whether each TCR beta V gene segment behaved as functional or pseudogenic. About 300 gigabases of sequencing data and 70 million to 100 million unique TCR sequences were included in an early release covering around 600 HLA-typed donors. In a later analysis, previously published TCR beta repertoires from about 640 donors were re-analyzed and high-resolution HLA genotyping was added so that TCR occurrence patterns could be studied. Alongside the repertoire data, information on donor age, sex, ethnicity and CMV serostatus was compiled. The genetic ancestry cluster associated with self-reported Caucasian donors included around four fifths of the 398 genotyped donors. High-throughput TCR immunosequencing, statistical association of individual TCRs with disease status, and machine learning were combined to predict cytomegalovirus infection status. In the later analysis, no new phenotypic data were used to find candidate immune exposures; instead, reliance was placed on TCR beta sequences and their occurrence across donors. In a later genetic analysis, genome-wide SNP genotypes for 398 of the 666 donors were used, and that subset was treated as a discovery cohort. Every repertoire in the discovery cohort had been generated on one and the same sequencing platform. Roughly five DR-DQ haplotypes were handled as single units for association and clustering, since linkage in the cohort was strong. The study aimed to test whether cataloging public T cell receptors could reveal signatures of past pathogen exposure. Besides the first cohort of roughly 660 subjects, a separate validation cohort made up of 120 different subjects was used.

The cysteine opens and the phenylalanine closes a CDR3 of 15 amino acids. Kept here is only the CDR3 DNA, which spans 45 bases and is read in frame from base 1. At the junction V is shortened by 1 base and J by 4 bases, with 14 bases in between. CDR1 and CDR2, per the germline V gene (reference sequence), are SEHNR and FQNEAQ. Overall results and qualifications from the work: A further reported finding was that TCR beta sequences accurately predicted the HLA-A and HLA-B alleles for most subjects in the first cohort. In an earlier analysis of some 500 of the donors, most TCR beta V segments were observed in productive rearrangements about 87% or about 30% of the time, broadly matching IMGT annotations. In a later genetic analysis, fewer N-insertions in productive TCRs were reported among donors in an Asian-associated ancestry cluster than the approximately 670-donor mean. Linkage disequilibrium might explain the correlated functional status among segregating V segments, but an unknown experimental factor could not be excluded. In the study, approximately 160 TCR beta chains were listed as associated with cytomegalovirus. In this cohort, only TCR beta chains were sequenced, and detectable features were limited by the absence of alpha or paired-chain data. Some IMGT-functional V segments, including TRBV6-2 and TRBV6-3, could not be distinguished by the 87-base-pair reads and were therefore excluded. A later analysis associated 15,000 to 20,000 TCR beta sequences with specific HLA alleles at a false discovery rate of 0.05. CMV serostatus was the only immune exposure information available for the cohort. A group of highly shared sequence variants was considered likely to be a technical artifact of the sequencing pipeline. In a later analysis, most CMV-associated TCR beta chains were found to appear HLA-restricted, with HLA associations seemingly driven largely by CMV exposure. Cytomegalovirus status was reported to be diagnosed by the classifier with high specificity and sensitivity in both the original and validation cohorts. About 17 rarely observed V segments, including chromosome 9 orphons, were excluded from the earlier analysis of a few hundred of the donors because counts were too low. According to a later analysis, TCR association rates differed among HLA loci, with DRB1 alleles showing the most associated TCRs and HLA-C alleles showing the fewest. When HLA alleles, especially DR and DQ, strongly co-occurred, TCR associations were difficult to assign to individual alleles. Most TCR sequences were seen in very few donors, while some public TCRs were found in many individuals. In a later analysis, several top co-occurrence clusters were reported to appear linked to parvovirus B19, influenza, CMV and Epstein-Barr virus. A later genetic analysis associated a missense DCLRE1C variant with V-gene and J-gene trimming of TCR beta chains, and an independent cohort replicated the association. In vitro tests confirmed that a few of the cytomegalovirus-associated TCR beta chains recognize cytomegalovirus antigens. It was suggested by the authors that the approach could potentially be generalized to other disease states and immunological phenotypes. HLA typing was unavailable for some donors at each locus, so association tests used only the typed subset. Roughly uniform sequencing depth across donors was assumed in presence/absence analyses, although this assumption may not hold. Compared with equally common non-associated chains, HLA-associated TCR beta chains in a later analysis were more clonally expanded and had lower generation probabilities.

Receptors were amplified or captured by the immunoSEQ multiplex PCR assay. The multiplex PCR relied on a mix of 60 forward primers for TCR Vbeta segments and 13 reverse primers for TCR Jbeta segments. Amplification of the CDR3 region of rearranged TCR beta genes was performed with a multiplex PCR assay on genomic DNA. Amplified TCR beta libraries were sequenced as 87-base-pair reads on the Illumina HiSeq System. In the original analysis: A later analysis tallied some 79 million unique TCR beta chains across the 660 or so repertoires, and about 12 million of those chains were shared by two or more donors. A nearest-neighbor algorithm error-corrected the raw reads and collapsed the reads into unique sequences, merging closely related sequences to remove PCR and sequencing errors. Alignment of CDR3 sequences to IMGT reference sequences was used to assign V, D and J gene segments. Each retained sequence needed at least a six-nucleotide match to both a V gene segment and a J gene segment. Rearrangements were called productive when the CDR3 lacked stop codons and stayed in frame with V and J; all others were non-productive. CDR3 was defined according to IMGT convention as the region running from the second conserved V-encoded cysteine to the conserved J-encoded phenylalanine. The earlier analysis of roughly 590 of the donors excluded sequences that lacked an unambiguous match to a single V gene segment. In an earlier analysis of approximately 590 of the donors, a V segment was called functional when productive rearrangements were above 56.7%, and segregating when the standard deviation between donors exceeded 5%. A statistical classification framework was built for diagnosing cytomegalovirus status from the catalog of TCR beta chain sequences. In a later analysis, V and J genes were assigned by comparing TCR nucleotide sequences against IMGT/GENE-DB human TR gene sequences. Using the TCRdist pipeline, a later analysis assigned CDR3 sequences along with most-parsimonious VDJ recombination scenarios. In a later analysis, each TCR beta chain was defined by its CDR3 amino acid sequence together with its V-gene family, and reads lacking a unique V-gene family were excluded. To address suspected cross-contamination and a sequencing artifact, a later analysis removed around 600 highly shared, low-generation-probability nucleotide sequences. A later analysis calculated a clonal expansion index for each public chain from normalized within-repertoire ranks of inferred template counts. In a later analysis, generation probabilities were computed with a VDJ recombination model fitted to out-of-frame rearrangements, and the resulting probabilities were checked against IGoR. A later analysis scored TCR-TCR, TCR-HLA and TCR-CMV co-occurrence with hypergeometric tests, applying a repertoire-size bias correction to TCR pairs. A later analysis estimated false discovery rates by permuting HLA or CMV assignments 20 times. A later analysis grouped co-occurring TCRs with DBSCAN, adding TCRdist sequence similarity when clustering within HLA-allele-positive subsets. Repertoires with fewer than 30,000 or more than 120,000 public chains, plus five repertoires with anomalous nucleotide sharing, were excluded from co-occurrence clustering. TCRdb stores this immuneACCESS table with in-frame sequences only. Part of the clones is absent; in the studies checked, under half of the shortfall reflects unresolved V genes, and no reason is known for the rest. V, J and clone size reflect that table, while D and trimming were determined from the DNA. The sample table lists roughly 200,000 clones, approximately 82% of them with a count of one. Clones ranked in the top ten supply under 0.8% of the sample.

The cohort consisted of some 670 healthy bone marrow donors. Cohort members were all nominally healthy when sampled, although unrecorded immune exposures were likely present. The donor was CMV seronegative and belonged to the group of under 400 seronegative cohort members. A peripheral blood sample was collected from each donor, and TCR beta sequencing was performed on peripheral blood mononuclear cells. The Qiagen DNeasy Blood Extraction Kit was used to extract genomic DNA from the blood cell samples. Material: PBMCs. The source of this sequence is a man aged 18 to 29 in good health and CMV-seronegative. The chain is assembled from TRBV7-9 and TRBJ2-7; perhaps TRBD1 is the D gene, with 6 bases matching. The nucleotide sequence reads TGTGCCAGCAGCTTAGGAGGGGGAGTAGGGTACGAGCAGTACTTC. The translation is CASSLGGGVGYEQYF.